This is a list of T cell receptor beta chains from one sample in a study of T cell repertoires in cytomegalovirus infection. TCRdb passed the reads through MiXCR, listing each CDR3 protein once. The sample carries 310,000 or so distinct CDR3 sequences, around 9.6% recorded once. The source material was PBMCs. These receptors were taken from a human donor in good health (CMV status not recorded). Some clones in this sample may be carry-over from other donors' samples. Both conserved end residues are part of each CDR3. The order of the fields is clone size, J gene, D gene, V gene, CDR3 protein, CDR3 DNA. The D gene is left open where the match is weak. Some rows have no size entry. The others give once, few or many, or a class for an expanded clone.

clone_size: many; j_call: TRBJ2-7; d_call: .; v_call: TRBV10-3; cdr3_aa: CAIRKGGRSYEQYF; cdr3_nt: TGTGCCATCAGGAAAGGCGGACGGTCCTACGAGCAGTACTTC
clone_size: few; j_call: TRBJ1-2; d_call: TRBD1; v_call: TRBV29-1; cdr3_aa: CSVQGAPGYTF; cdr3_nt: TGCAGCGTCCAGGGGGCGCCTGGCTACACCTTC
clone_size: .; j_call: TRBJ2-3; d_call: .; v_call: TRBV10-3; cdr3_aa: CAISATMRTTGTDTQYF; cdr3_nt: TGTGCCATCAGCGCTACTATGCGGACTACAGGCACAGATACGCAGTATTTT
clone_size: many; j_call: TRBJ2-5; d_call: .; v_call: TRBV28; cdr3_aa: CASSLPGDGGDRYQETQYF; cdr3_nt: TGTGCCAGCAGTTTGCCGGGGGACGGGGGCGACCGGTACCAAGAGACCCAGTACTTC
clone_size: .; j_call: TRBJ2-7; d_call: .; v_call: TRBV14; cdr3_aa: CASSQGRSYEQYF; cdr3_nt: TGTGCCAGCAGCCAAGGGAGGTCTTACGAGCAGTACTTC
clone_size: many; j_call: TRBJ1-1; d_call: .; v_call: TRBV7-8; cdr3_aa: CASSFSTGPTEAFF; cdr3_nt: TGTGCCAGCAGCTTCTCGACAGGCCCCACTGAAGCTTTCTTT
clone_size: many; j_call: TRBJ2-7; d_call: .; v_call: TRBV7-2; cdr3_aa: CASSLDFGYEQYF; cdr3_nt: TGTGCCAGCAGCTTAGACTTCGGCTACGAGCAGTACTTC
clone_size: .; j_call: TRBJ2-1; d_call: .; v_call: TRBV2; cdr3_aa: CASSVFGGPLYNEQFF; cdr3_nt: TGTGCCAGCAGTGTCTTCGGGGGTCCCCTCTACAATGAGCAGTTCTTC
clone_size: many; j_call: TRBJ2-2; d_call: .; v_call: TRBV7-2; cdr3_aa: CASSQGGIGELFF; cdr3_nt: TGTGCCAGCAGCCAAGGTGGAATCGGGGAGCTGTTTTTT
clone_size: many; j_call: TRBJ2-1; d_call: .; v_call: TRBV7-2; cdr3_aa: CASSRAVGGQFF; cdr3_nt: TGTGCCAGCAGCCGCGCGGTGGGGGGGCAGTTCTTC
clone_size: .; j_call: TRBJ2-3; d_call: TRBD2; v_call: TRBV29-1; cdr3_aa: CSASGTSGADTQYF; cdr3_nt: TGCAGCGCTTCCGGGACTAGCGGGGCAGATACGCAGTATTTT
clone_size: many; j_call: TRBJ1-1; d_call: .; v_call: TRBV6-2/TRBV6-3; cdr3_aa: CASSLGYEAFF; cdr3_nt: TGTGCCAGCAGTCTCGGTTACGAAGCTTTCTTT
clone_size: many; j_call: TRBJ1-2; d_call: .; v_call: TRBV11-2; cdr3_aa: CASRRHSSYGYTF; cdr3_nt: TGTGCCAGCAGACGTCACAGTTCCTATGGCTACACCTTC
clone_size: .; j_call: TRBJ2-5; d_call: TRBD2; v_call: TRBV14; cdr3_aa: CASSLWTSGGQYQETQYF; cdr3_nt: TGTGCCAGCAGCCTTTGGACTAGCGGGGGCCAGTACCAAGAGACCCAGTACTTC
clone_size: .; j_call: TRBJ2-2; d_call: TRBD2; v_call: TRBV29-1; cdr3_aa: CGATSGANTGELFF; cdr3_nt: TGCGGCGCTACTAGCGGGGCGAACACCGGGGAGCTGTTTTTT
clone_size: many; j_call: TRBJ2-2; d_call: .; v_call: TRBV7-2; cdr3_aa: CASSLVTGSDTGELFF; cdr3_nt: TGTGCCAGCAGCTTAGTAACGGGGTCGGACACCGGGGAGCTGTTTTTT
clone_size: many; j_call: TRBJ2-5; d_call: TRBD1; v_call: TRBV12-3/TRBV12-4; cdr3_aa: CASSAGQDLLETQYF; cdr3_nt: TGTGCCAGCAGTGCGGGACAGGATCTCCTCGAGACCCAGTACTTC
clone_size: many; j_call: TRBJ2-1; d_call: TRBD2; v_call: TRBV28; cdr3_aa: CASSPTSGGIYNEQFF; cdr3_nt: TGTGCCAGCAGTCCTACTAGCGGGGGGATTTACAATGAGCAGTTCTTC
clone_size: few; j_call: TRBJ1-1; d_call: .; v_call: TRBV7-9; cdr3_aa: CASRTEGTAEAFF; cdr3_nt: TGTGCCAGCAGGACCGAAGGGACCGCTGAAGCTTTCTTT
clone_size: many; j_call: TRBJ1-5; d_call: .; v_call: TRBV11-3; cdr3_aa: CASSLGGERNQPQHF; cdr3_nt: TGTGCCAGCAGCTTAGGGGGAGAACGCAATCAGCCCCAGCATTTT
clone_size: .; j_call: TRBJ2-3; d_call: .; v_call: TRBV20-1; cdr3_aa: CSASRRLADTDTQYF; cdr3_nt: TGCAGTGCGTCAAGGCGGCTAGCAGACACAGATACGCAGTATTTT
clone_size: many; j_call: TRBJ2-2; d_call: TRBD2; v_call: TRBV7-2; cdr3_aa: CASSLKVGGYNTGELFF; cdr3_nt: TGTGCCAGCAGCTTAAAGGTCGGGGGGTATAACACCGGGGAGCTGTTTTTT
clone_size: many; j_call: TRBJ2-5; d_call: TRBD1; v_call: TRBV7-2; cdr3_aa: CASTDRGGIQETQYF; cdr3_nt: TGTGCCAGCACCGACAGGGGGGGGATTCAAGAGACCCAGTACTTC
clone_size: .; j_call: TRBJ1-1; d_call: .; v_call: TRBV20-1; cdr3_aa: CSASEGGSNTEAFF; cdr3_nt: TGCAGTGCCTCAGAAGGGGGGTCGAACACTGAAGCTTTCTTT
clone_size: many; j_call: TRBJ2-1; d_call: .; v_call: TRBV28; cdr3_aa: CATREVGYNEQFF; cdr3_nt: TGTGCCACAAGGGAGGTAGGGTACAATGAGCAGTTCTTC
clone_size: many; j_call: TRBJ2-7; d_call: .; v_call: TRBV7-6; cdr3_aa: CASSNPGDEQYF; cdr3_nt: TGTGCCAGCAGCAACCCGGGCGACGAGCAGTACTTC
clone_size: many; j_call: TRBJ2-5; d_call: .; v_call: TRBV11-3; cdr3_aa: CASSLSTFEETQYF; cdr3_nt: TGTGCCAGCAGCTTAAGTACCTTCGAAGAGACCCAGTACTTC
clone_size: many; j_call: TRBJ2-5; d_call: .; v_call: TRBV5-1; cdr3_aa: CASSGVGKETQYF; cdr3_nt: TGCGCCAGCAGCGGGGTGGGGAAAGAGACCCAGTACTTC
clone_size: few; j_call: TRBJ1-6; d_call: .; v_call: TRBV20-1; cdr3_aa: CSAGPLVQGGSYNSPLHF; cdr3_nt: TGCAGTGCGGGGCCCCTCGTCCAGGGCGGCTCCTATAATTCACCCCTCCACTTT
clone_size: many; j_call: TRBJ2-2; d_call: TRBD2; v_call: TRBV7-2; cdr3_aa: CASSQGGAGAGELFF; cdr3_nt: TGTGCCAGCTCCCAGGGAGGGGCCGGTGCCGGGGAGCTGTTTTTT
clone_size: many; j_call: TRBJ1-5; d_call: .; v_call: TRBV12-3/TRBV12-4; cdr3_aa: CASSLGVPPQHF; cdr3_nt: TGTGCCAGCAGTTTAGGTGTTCCGCCCCAGCATTTT
clone_size: .; j_call: TRBJ2-3; d_call: .; v_call: TRBV9; cdr3_aa: CASSASRMAGTDTQYF; cdr3_nt: TGTGCCAGCAGCGCCTCGAGAATGGCCGGCACAGATACGCAGTATTTT
clone_size: .; j_call: TRBJ1-1; d_call: .; v_call: TRBV20-1; cdr3_aa: CSEGFHTEAFF; cdr3_nt: TGCAGTGAAGGCTTTCACACTGAAGCTTTCTTT
clone_size: many; j_call: TRBJ1-5; d_call: .; v_call: TRBV6-5; cdr3_aa: CASSYTGYNQPQHF; cdr3_nt: TGTGCCAGCAGTTACACAGGGTACAATCAGCCCCAGCATTTT
clone_size: many; j_call: TRBJ1-5; d_call: .; v_call: TRBV10-3; cdr3_aa: CAISESQGRGQPQHF; cdr3_nt: TGTGCCATCAGTGAGTCGCAGGGGCGCGGACAGCCCCAGCATTTT
clone_size: many; j_call: TRBJ2-7; d_call: .; v_call: TRBV28; cdr3_aa: CASSNWGQQYF; cdr3_nt: TGTGCCAGCAGTAATTGGGGACAGCAGTACTTC
clone_size: .; j_call: TRBJ2-2; d_call: TRBD1; v_call: TRBV2; cdr3_aa: CASSEGQGYTGELFF; cdr3_nt: TGTGCCAGCAGTGAAGGACAGGGATACACCGGGGAGCTGTTTTTT
clone_size: few; j_call: TRBJ2-3; d_call: .; v_call: TRBV19; cdr3_aa: CASSFTGKGDTQYF; cdr3_nt: TGTGCCAGTAGTTTCACCGGCAAGGGAGATACGCAGTATTTT
clone_size: .; j_call: TRBJ2-5; d_call: TRBD2; v_call: TRBV29-1; cdr3_aa: CSVARTSGGQETQYF; cdr3_nt: TGCAGCGTTGCCCGGACTAGCGGGGGCCAAGAGACCCAGTACTTC
clone_size: many; j_call: TRBJ2-3; d_call: .; v_call: TRBV7-2; cdr3_aa: CASSSSGENTQYF; cdr3_nt: TGTGCCAGCAGCTCCAGCGGAGAGAATACGCAGTATTTT
clone_size: many; j_call: TRBJ1-5; d_call: .; v_call: TRBV20-1; cdr3_aa: CSATNPDSSNQPQHF; cdr3_nt: TGCAGTGCTACTAACCCGGACAGTAGCAATCAGCCCCAGCATTTT
clone_size: many; j_call: TRBJ1-5; d_call: TRBD1; v_call: TRBV28; cdr3_aa: CASEDRERNQPQHF; cdr3_nt: TGTGCCAGCGAGGACAGGGAAAGGAATCAGCCCCAGCATTTT
clone_size: .; j_call: TRBJ2-2; d_call: .; v_call: TRBV20-1; cdr3_aa: CSANQGKAGELFF; cdr3_nt: TGCAGTGCGAATCAGGGGAAGGCCGGGGAGCTGTTTTTT
clone_size: many; j_call: TRBJ1-5; d_call: .; v_call: TRBV7-9; cdr3_aa: CASSKDSSRGPQHF; cdr3_nt: TGTGCCAGCAGCAAAGACAGCTCTCGGGGGCCCCAGCATTTT
clone_size: many; j_call: TRBJ1-5; d_call: .; v_call: TRBV23-1; cdr3_aa: CAPSGGDQPQHF; cdr3_nt: TGCGCCCCCAGCGGTGGGGATCAGCCCCAGCATTTT